The sequence of this T cell receptor beta chain was determined in a study of CD8+ T cells in alopecia areata. Study-level background: Twice daily, treated patients received 5 to 10 mg of oral tofacitinib.

As for treatment: oral pan-JAK inhibitor, 5-10 mg twice daily. Reverse transcribed after extraction, RNA yielded cDNA as the sequencing template. Produced via immunoSEQ multiplex PCR; TCRdb's table is partial and in-frame only. Counted here are 90,000 to 120,000 clones, 80% to 85% occurring once; the ten biggest clones make up under 25%. The CDR3 consists of 15 residues. Germline CDR1 is GTSNPN and CDR2 is SVGIG (reference sequence). The V end lost 1 base, the J end lost 9 bases, and 16 bases lay between the germline ends. This clonotype originated in a human donor with alopecia areata. The input for sequencing was CD8+ T cells sorted from blood, taken at week 24, from a patient treated with tofacitinib. The chain joins TRBV30 to TRBJ1-6, with D tentatively TRBD1 (5 bases). The CDR3 nucleotides are TGTGCCTGGAGTGCATTGGGACCTACAAGTTCACCCCTCCACTTT. Protein: CAWSALGPTSSPLHF.